This T cell receptor beta chain was identified during a study of blood T cell repertoires in COVID-19. Study-level background: Acute and convalescent COVID-19 specimens originated in the United States, Italy and Spain. Sources were T cells, B-cell-depleted T cells, or PBMCs; the material itself was cDNA or gDNA.

In the study's own analysis: Nucleated cell counts were estimated from reference gene primer amplification. Sequencing used immunoSEQ multiplex PCR; TCRdb keeps in-frame clones, though not all of them. V, J and clone size reflect that table, while D and trimming were determined from the DNA. The sample carries about 250,000 clones, roughly 85% recorded once. CDR1 is SGHVS and CDR2 is FQNEAQ in the germline V gene. The CDR3 has 15 residues. The V and J ends lost 4 bases and 9 bases, in that order; junction bases with no gene match: 12. This clone was seen a handful of times. This sequence joins TRBV7-8 and TRBJ2-5; 9 bases agree with TRBD2. The sample taken for sequencing was peripheral blood. This clonotype originated in a woman in her 30s with active or convalescent COVID-19. This CDR3 is CASSSTAGGPRAQYF. The CDR3 DNA reads as TGTGCCAGCAGCTCTACGGCGGGGGGGCCCCGGGCCCAGTACTTC.